This section outlines one T cell receptor (beta chain) sequence together with its context. Its antigen is not known. This CDR3 region has 16 residues. Trimming cost V 0 bases and J 0 bases; bases outside gene matches: 4. Germline CDR1 reads SGHTA; CDR2 reads FQGNSA. CTLA-4 blockade with ipilimumab, together with focal radiation, was given to patients with chemo-refractory metastatic non-small-cell lung cancer. The assay was immunoSEQ multiplex PCR, and TCRdb's table has in-frame clones only and misses some. The sample includes 13,000 to 15,000 clones, about 89% of them seen just once. This specimen comes from a study of radiotherapy plus CTLA-4 blockade in lung cancer. Study-wide points: Blood saw expansion of tumor-derived TCR clones after radiotherapy plus ipilimumab. The authors reported that early blood T cell clone dynamics, with interferon-beta, best predicted response.

The chain joins TRBV7-2 to TRBJ1-2, with TRBD1 identical over 7 bases. The receptor comes from a human donor with non-small cell lung cancer that progressed on radiotherapy plus ipilimumab. Some clones in this sample may be carry-over from other donors' samples. The starting material was peripheral blood, obtained from a patient treated with radiotherapy plus ipilimumab. CDR3 amino acids: CASSLAGTVANYGYTF. CDR3 coding DNA: TGTGCCAGCAGCTTAGCAGGGACAGTTGCTAACTATGGCTACACCTTC.